The 3 T cell receptor beta chains below come from one sample, sequenced in a study of CD8+ T cells in alopecia areata. cDNA reverse transcribed from extracted RNA served as the sequencing template. Here immunoSEQ multiplex PCR was the method, and the copy in TCRdb shows in-frame clones only, minus some. The table includes about 140,000 clones, roughly 50% detected once. Treatment described: oral pan-JAK inhibitor, 5-10 mg twice daily. The sample here was CD8+ T cells sorted from blood, taken at week 4, from a patient treated with tofacitinib. The receptors were sampled from a human donor with alopecia areata.

This rearrangement joins TRBV9 to TRBJ1-1, with 8 bases that match TRBD1. This CDR3 spans 15 amino acids. Germline CDR1 SGDLS, CDR2 YYNGEE. J lost 3 bases, V lost 3 bases, and 7 bases had no gene match. In nucleotides, the CDR3 is TGTGCCAGCAGCGGGCGACAGGGGCTCTACACTGAAGCTTTCTTT. This translates into CASSGRQGLYTEAFF.

This clone turned up a few times. This rearrangement joins TRBV27 to TRBJ2-5; D not resolved. Germline loops: CDR1 MNHEY, CDR2 SMNVEV (reference sequence). This CDR3 spans 13 amino acids. V gave up 1 base and J gave up 1 base, with 4 bases separating them. The chain's CDR3 is CASSLWAQETQYF. CDR3 nucleotides: TGTGCCAGCAGTTTATGGGCCCAAGAGACCCAGTACTTC.

The chain is built from TRBV7-8 and TRBJ1-2; TRBD1 might be the D (5 bases). The CDR3 covers 14 residues. V lost 5 bases to trimming and J lost 2 bases, with 12 bases between them. Germline values: CDR1 SGHVS, CDR2 FQNEAQ. This CDR3 reads CASSGSGANYGYTF. CDR3 in DNA: TGTGCCAGCAGCGGGTCTGGGGCCAACTATGGCTACACCTTC.